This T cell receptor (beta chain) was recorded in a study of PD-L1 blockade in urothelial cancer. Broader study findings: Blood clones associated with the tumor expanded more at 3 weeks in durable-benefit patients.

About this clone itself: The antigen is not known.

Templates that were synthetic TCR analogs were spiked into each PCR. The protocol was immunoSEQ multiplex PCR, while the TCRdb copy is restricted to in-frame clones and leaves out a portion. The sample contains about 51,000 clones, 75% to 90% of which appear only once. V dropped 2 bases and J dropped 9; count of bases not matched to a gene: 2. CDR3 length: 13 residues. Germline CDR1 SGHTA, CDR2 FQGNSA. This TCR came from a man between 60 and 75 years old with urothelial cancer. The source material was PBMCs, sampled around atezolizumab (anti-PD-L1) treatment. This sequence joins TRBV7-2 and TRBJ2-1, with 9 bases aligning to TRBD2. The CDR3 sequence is CASSLPSGIEQFF. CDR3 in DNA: TGTGCCAGCAGCTTACCTAGCGGGATTGAGCAGTTCTTC. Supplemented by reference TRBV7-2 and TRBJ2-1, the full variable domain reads GAGVSQSPSNKVTEKGKDVELRCDPISGHTALYWYRQSLGQGLEFLIYFQGNSAPDKSGLPSDRFSAERTGGSVSTLTIQRTQQEDSAVYLCASSLPSGIEQFFGPGTRLTVL.